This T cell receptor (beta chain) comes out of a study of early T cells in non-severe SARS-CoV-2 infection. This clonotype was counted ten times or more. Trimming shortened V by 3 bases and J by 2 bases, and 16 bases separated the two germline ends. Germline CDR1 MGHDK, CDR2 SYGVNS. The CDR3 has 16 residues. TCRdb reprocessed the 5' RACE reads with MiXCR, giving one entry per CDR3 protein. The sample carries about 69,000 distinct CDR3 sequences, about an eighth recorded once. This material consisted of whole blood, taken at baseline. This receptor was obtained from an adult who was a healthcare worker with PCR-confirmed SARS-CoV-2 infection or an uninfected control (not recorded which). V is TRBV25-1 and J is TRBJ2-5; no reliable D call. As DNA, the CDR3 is TGTGCCAGCAGTGATCACTCCCTCAGCCTACAAGAGACCCAGTACTTC. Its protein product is CASSDHSLSLQETQYF.